The source of this TCR beta chain is a study of cytotoxic CD8 clonotypes in ibrutinib-treated CLL. Background on the study: Patients attained approximately 24 partial and 2 complete responses; at median around 68 months, about 15 remained remitted while roughly 12 progressed. Mean values per sample were 260,000 or so productive templates and 94,082 productive rearrangements.

Notes on this clone: No antigen is known for it.

Overall study findings and caveats: Upon ibrutinib response clonality rose, and upon progression it fell back toward baseline.

The repertoire was sequenced with immunoSEQ multiplex PCR; TCRdb's copy has only in-frame clones and lacks some. The data hold 250,000 to 350,000 clones, with around 77% observed a single time. Trimming took off 4 bases at V and 2 bases at J, with 11 bases between the two ends. CDR1 is SGHRS and CDR2 is YFSETQ in the germline V gene. The CDR3 covers 14 residues. PBMCs were cryopreserved, and roughly 2 micrograms of genomic DNA from them went into TCR beta libraries. This sample comprised PBMCs, obtained at disease progression, from a patient treated with ibrutinib. The rearrangement uses TRBV5-1 and TRBJ2-3; D remains unclear. The source is a human donor with chronic lymphocytic leukemia. Written as DNA, the CDR3 is TGCGCCAGCAGCGGTGGGCCCCCCACAGATACGCAGTATTTT. Its protein product is CASSGGPPTDTQYF.